The 5 T cell receptor beta chains given below trace back to one sample, sequenced in a study of shared clonotypes between healthy human individuals. CD45RO-negative cells were positively selected for CCR7, leaving out terminally differentiated effector memory CD45RA+ cells. Libraries were prepared by immunoSEQ multiplex PCR; TCRdb keeps only in-frame clonotypes and omits some of them. Seen here are around 2,100,000 clones, around 96% observed once, and the top ten hold approximately 1%. Sequencing used naive CD8+ T cells sorted from blood. These receptors originate from a man between 18 and 35 years old in good health.

The V gene is TRBV4-1, the J gene TRBJ2-4, with 9 bases fitting TRBD2. The CDR3 loop spans 17 amino acids. Trimming took 0 bases from V and 1 from J; bases not matched to a gene: 4. CDR1 and CDR2 (germline): MGHRA, YSYEKL. The CDR3 nucleotides are TGCGCCAGCAGCCAAGATCGCGCGGGAGGGGCCAAAAACATTCAGTACTTC. Protein product: CASSQDRAGGAKNIQYF.

V is TRBV6-6 and J is TRBJ2-7; 8 bases align to TRBD2. After removal of 7 bases from V and 6 bases from J, the junction contained 14 bases not matched to a gene. The CDR3 totals 15 residues. Germline V gives CDR1 MNHNY, CDR2 SVGAGI (reference sequence). In nucleotides, the CDR3 is TGTGCCAGCACCTCCTTCGGGGGGGCCTCCGGCGAGCAGTACTTC. This sequence encodes CASTSFGGASGEQYF.

V and J are TRBV6-1 and TRBJ1-3, with 7 bases fitting TRBD1. The CDR3 spans 15 residues. Trimming took 3 bases from V and 4 from J; bases not matched to a gene: 6. In germline, CDR1 is MNHNS, CDR2 SASEGT. CDR3 sequence: CASSEDRTGGNTIYF. CDR3 in DNA: TGTGCCAGCAGTGAGGACAGGACCGGGGGAAACACCATATATTTT.

The chain joins TRBV5-1 to TRBJ1-6; D is undetermined. The CDR3 has 10 residues. The germline CDR1 and CDR2 sequences are SGHRS and YFSETQ. The CDR3 bases are TGCGGCCGCCACCCTTCACCCCTCCACTTT. Encoded protein: CGRHPSPLHF.

This clone showed up just once. The chain has TRBV30 and TRBJ1-4, with a weak D call TRBD1 (6 bases). This CDR3 comprises 16 residues. The V end was cut by 0 bases, the J end by 8 bases, with 19 bases between. Germline V gene sequence: CDR1 GTSNPN, CDR2 SVGIG (reference sequence). The CDR3: CAWSVQVGGLPEKLFF. The DNA of the CDR3 is TGTGCCTGGAGTGTACAAGTTGGGGGGCTTCCGGAAAAACTGTTTTTT.